This TCR beta chain was obtained from a study of a mutant IDH1 vaccine in newly diagnosed glioma. The CDR3 extends over 18 amino acids. Germline loops: CDR1 SGHRS, CDR2 YFSETQ. The J segment lost 7 bases and the V segment lost 4 bases, leaving 13 bases of the junction unmatched. The time point denotes: baseline, week 1 (first vaccination visit). Documented treatment: pre-vaccination baseline after standard-of-care therapy. The repertoire was sequenced with immunoSEQ multiplex PCR; TCRdb's copy has only in-frame clones and lacks some. The sample contains some 95,000 clones, around 80% of which appear only once.

The TCR was taken from a middle-aged man with glioma. J is TRBJ2-3 and V is TRBV5-1; 15 bases line up with TRBD2. The input for sequencing was PBMCs, taken from a glioma patient treated with radiotherapy, temozolomide or both. As DNA, the CDR3 is TGCGCCAGCAGCCCATACGGACTAGCGGGGGGGTCCGGGAATACGCAGTATTTT. The encoded protein is CASSPYGLAGGSGNTQYF. The full variable domain, rest sourced from reference TRBV5-1 and TRBJ2-3, is KAGVTQTPRYLIKTRGQQVTLSCSPISGHRSVSWYQQTPGQGLQFLFEYFSETQRNKGNFPGRFSGRQFSNSRSEMNVSTLELGDSALYLCASSPYGLAGGSGNTQYFGPGTRLTVL.